These 23 T cell receptor beta chains share one sample of origin, sequenced in a study of blood T cell repertoires in COVID-19. Measured with immunoSEQ multiplex PCR; TCRdb has only the in-frame clones, and not every one. The sample lists some 130,000 clones, roughly 89% occurring once. The sequenced material came from peripheral blood. The receptors come from a man aged 50-60 years with active or convalescent COVID-19.

The CDR3 is CASTVEGAGHNEQFF. The CDR3 nucleotides read TGCGCCAGCACAGTAGAGGGGGCTGGGCACAATGAGCAGTTCTTC. The chain is built from TRBV5-1 and TRBJ2-1, with 7 bases matching TRBD1. Losses at the gene ends were 6 bases for V and 5 bases for J; bases not matched to a gene: 11. Germline V gene lookup returns CDR1 SGHRS and CDR2 YFSETQ. The CDR3 runs 15 residues.

The chain is built from TRBV19 and TRBJ1-1, with D maybe TRBD1 (6 bases). The germline V gene encodes CDR1 LNHDA and CDR2 SQIVND (reference sequence). This CDR3 spans 14 amino acids. V was shortened by 4 bases and J by 0 bases, with 9 bases between the two germline ends. In DNA, the CDR3 is TGTGCCAGTAGTAAGCCAGGGGTGAACACTGAAGCTTTCTTT. This gives the protein CASSKPGVNTEAFF.

J is TRBJ2-7 and V is TRBV9, with 12 bases matching TRBD1. The V and J ends lost 3 bases and 4 bases, in that order; junction bases with no gene match: 5. CDR3 size: 15 residues. Germline loops: CDR1 SGDLS, CDR2 YYNGEE. CDR3 nucleotide sequence: TGTGCCAGCAGCGGCCCGGGACAGGGGGCGTACGAGCAGTACTTC. It specifies CASSGPGQGAYEQYF.

This chain connects TRBV2 to TRBJ1-4; possibly TRBD1 for D (6 bases). The CDR3 consists of 14 residues. Germline CDR1 reads SNHLY; CDR2 reads FYNNEI. V lost 4 bases to trimming and J lost 8 bases, with 14 bases between them. Here the CDR3 reads CASSAQGRYEKLFF. The CDR3 DNA follows: TGTGCCAGCAGTGCACAGGGCCGGTACGAAAAACTGTTTTTT.

The J gene is TRBJ1-3, the V gene TRBV7-6, with D tentatively TRBD1 (6 bases). V gave up 5 bases and J gave up 0 bases, with 11 bases separating them. The germline V gene has CDR1 SGHVS and CDR2 FNYEAQ. CDR3 length equals 15 residues. CDR3 region: CASSPTGSSGNTIYF. CDR3 bases: TGTGCCAGCAGCCCAACAGGGAGCTCTGGAAACACCATATATTTT.

V gene TRBV2 combines with J gene TRBJ1-5; D uncertain. The ends were cut back, 2 bases at V and 4 bases at J, with 12 bases in the middle. The CDR3 is 15 residues long. In germline, CDR1 is SNHLY, CDR2 FYNNEI. The CDR3 sequence is CASSELRAENQPQHF. CDR3 DNA sequence: TGTGCCAGCAGTGAATTGAGGGCCGAGAATCAGCCCCAGCATTTT. Full variable domain (outside the CDR3, taken from reference TRBV2 and TRBJ1-5): EPEVTQTPSHQVTQMGQEVILRCVPISNHLYFYWYRQILGQKVEFLVSFYNNEISEKSEIFDDQFSVERPDGSNFTLKIRSTKLEDSAMYFCASSELRAENQPQHFGDGTRLSIL.

This clone was counted once. This sequence joins TRBV30 and TRBJ2-5; possibly TRBD2 for D (5 bases). The length of the CDR3 is 14 residues. V lost 0 bases, J lost 2 bases, and 10 bases lay in between. The germline V gene encodes CDR1 GTSNPN and CDR2 SVGIG (reference sequence). The CDR3 nucleotides are TGTGCCTGGAGTGTCCCGGACTGGCAAGAGACCCAGTACTTC. This sequence encodes CAWSVPDWQETQYF.

The chain has TRBV19 and TRBJ2-7; tentative D call: TRBD2 (6 bases). V was cut by 4 bases and J by 1 base, with 14 bases left in between. The CDR3 is 15 residues long. Per germline, CDR1 LNHDA and CDR2 SQIVND (reference sequence). Here the CDR3 reads CASSRMGGSSYEQYF. CDR3 sequence (DNA): TGTGCCAGTAGTAGGATGGGGGGTAGTTCCTACGAGCAGTACTTC.

The chain joins TRBV30 to TRBJ2-2; perhaps TRBD2 as D (5 bases). The germline V gene encodes CDR1 GTSNPN and CDR2 SVGIG (reference sequence). The CDR3 is made up of 14 amino acids. Trimming left V 2 bases short and J 1 base short, with 8 bases between. The CDR3 nucleotides read TGTGCCTGGAGTCCCGGGGTGAACACCGGGGAGCTGTTTTTT. It is translated as CAWSPGVNTGELFF.

The count of this clone is one. The V and J genes are TRBV24-1 and TRBJ2-3; 8 bases match TRBD1. The CDR3 contains 16 residues. CDR1 and CDR2 from the germline V gene are KGHDR and SFDVKD. The trim removed 0 bases at V and 2 bases at J, leaving 3 bases unmatched. The CDR3 DNA is TGTGCCACCAGTGATTTGGGACAGGGTACCACAGATACGCAGTATTTT. This translates into CATSDLGQGTTDTQYF.

The CDR3 DNA is TGTGCCAGTACCCGTCGGGACAGGGGCACTGAAGCTTTCTTT. Its protein product is CASTRRDRGTEAFF. This chain joins TRBV19 and TRBJ1-1, with 10 bases matching TRBD1. Germline V gene sequence: CDR1 LNHDA, CDR2 SQIVND (reference sequence). After removal of 7 bases from V and 4 bases from J, the junction contained 6 bases not matched to a gene. The CDR3 spans 14 residues.

V and J are TRBV10-3 and TRBJ1-1, with 7 positions matching TRBD1. This CDR3 spans 14 amino acids. CDR1 and CDR2 from the germline V gene are ENHRY and SYGVKD. Unmatched junction bases numbered 9, after V lost 4 bases and J lost 7 bases. The CDR3, as DNA: TGTGCCATCAGTGGATCTACAGGGGTTGTTGAAGCTTTCTTT. It is translated as CAISGSTGVVEAFF.

This clone was counted between two and nine times. The chain carries TRBV12-3 or TRBV12-4 and TRBJ2-5; tentatively, D is TRBD2 (5 bases). The CDR3 has 11 residues. The V end lost 8 bases, the J end lost 4 bases, and 8 bases lay between the germline ends. The CDR3 region is CASGRRETQYF. In nucleotides, the CDR3 is TGTGCCAGCGGGAGACGAGAGACCCAGTACTTC.

V is TRBV7-8 and J is TRBJ2-7; weak D call: TRBD2 (6 bases). Germline-derived CDR1 and CDR2 are SGHVS and FQNEAQ. V dropped 5 bases and J dropped 3 bases, with 14 bases sitting between them. The CDR3 loop spans 14 amino acids. The CDR3 DNA is TGTGCCAGCAGCGCCCGGGACTGGAACTACGAGCAGTACTTC. It specifies CASSARDWNYEQYF. Combining the CDR3 with reference TRBV7-8 and TRBJ2-7 gives the whole variable domain GAGVSQSPRYKVAKRGQDVALRCDPISGHVSLFWYQQALGQGPEFLTYFQNEAQLDKSGLPSDRFFAERPEGSVSTLKIQRTQQEDSAVYLCASSARDWNYEQYFGPGTRLTVT.

V is TRBV6-5 and J is TRBJ1-4; 7 positions match TRBD1. Germline assignment: CDR1 MNHEY and CDR2 SVGAGI. CDR3 size: 14 residues. J lost 6 bases, V lost 5 bases, and 6 bases had no gene match. The CDR3 loop is CASSNRGSDEKLFF. CDR3 DNA sequence: TGTGCCAGCAGTAACAGGGGAAGCGATGAAAAACTGTTTTTT.

This chain connects TRBV29-1 to TRBJ2-7; 9 positions match TRBD1. There are 12 residues in the CDR3. The junction had 6 bases not matched to a gene; V was cut back by 5 bases and J by 7 bases. Germline CDR1 reads SQVTM; CDR2 reads ANQGSEA. CDR3 protein: CSVSGTGREQYF. The DNA for the CDR3 is TGCAGCGTTTCAGGGACAGGGCGTGAGCAGTACTTC.

The V gene is TRBV4-3, the J gene TRBJ1-1; 10 bases match TRBD1. This CDR3 is built from 16 residues. CDR1 and CDR2 from the germline V gene are LGHNA and YSLEER. V dropped 3 bases and J dropped 7; count of bases not matched to a gene: 11. CDR3 loop: CASSQSPGQGNGEAFF. In DNA, the CDR3 is TGCGCCAGCAGCCAGTCTCCGGGACAGGGGAATGGTGAAGCTTTCTTT.

This chain links TRBV28 with TRBJ1-4; no definite D call. Trimming took off 7 bases at V and 2 bases at J, with 14 bases between the two ends. Germline assignment: CDR1 MDHEN and CDR2 SYDVKM. CDR3 length: 15 amino acids. The CDR3: CASTPGGVTNEKLFF. Here the CDR3 DNA reads TGTGCCAGCACCCCTGGAGGAGTTACTAATGAAAAACTGTTTTTT.

This chain uses TRBV28 with TRBJ1-3; the D gene is possibly TRBD1 (6 bases). Germline-derived CDR1 and CDR2 are MDHEN and SYDVKM. Trimming stripped 5 bases from V and 7 bases from J, with 15 bases between. The CDR3 has 14 residues. In DNA form, the CDR3 reads TGTGCCAGCAGTCCCCCGGCGGGGGGCAACACCATATATTTT. Translating it yields CASSPPAGGNTIYF.

This chain links TRBV5-1 with TRBJ2-7; 8 bases match TRBD2. After removal of 0 bases from V and 4 bases from J, the junction contained 12 bases not matched to a gene. The CDR3 covers 17 residues. From germline, CDR1 is SGHRS and CDR2 YFSETQ. The CDR3 here is CASSLVVTSGRSYEQYF. The CDR3 DNA sequence: TGCGCCAGCAGCTTGGTCGTTACCAGCGGGAGATCTTACGAGCAGTACTTC.

The V and J genes are TRBV14 and TRBJ1-1; 11 nucleotides agree with TRBD1. CDR3 length: 17 residues. Germline V lookup: CDR1 SGHDN, CDR2 FVKESK. V dropped 10 bases and J dropped 4; count of bases not matched to a gene: 17. CDR3 amino acids: CATPPRDRGIIRTEAFF. CDR3 nucleotides: TGTGCCACCCCCCCAAGGGACAGGGGGATTATTCGCACTGAAGCTTTCTTT.

The genes are TRBV30 and TRBJ1-5; a possible D gene is TRBD1 (6 bases). The CDR3 length is 13 residues. Germline-derived CDR1 and CDR2 are GTSNPN and SVGIG (reference sequence). V lost 2 bases, J lost 7 bases, and 12 bases lay in between. The DNA for the CDR3 is TGTGCCTGGAGTCGGGGGGCGAAGCAGCCCCAGCATTTT. Encoded protein: CAWSRGAKQPQHF.

The genes are TRBV28 and TRBJ2-5; D gene uncertain. Trimming removed 1 base at V and 0 bases at J, with 6 bases between. The germline V gene has CDR1 MDHEN and CDR2 SYDVKM. This CDR3 comprises 14 residues. This CDR3 reads CASSLSRNQETQYF. In DNA form, the CDR3 reads TGTGCCAGCAGTTTATCCAGGAACCAAGAGACCCAGTACTTC.